The 29 T cell receptor beta chains listed next were all sequenced from one sample in a study of blood T cell repertoires in COVID-19 (TCRdb year 2020). The method was the immunoSEQ multiplex PCR assay. Here the immuneACCESS table is served through TCRdb, limited to in-frame sequences with V and J called. Missing clones are a known gap in these copies; in checked studies unresolved V genes cover under half, and the rest lacks a known reason. This sample has about 390,000 clones in its table, and roughly 89% of those were observed once. Of the sample, approximately 9.3% is held by the ten largest clones. Sequences were obtained from PBMCs or T cells enriched from blood (not recorded which). These receptors came from a woman aged 45 to 65 who had recovered from COVID-19.

The chain uses TRBV5-5 and TRBJ1-6; no firm D call. Trimming cost V 10 bases and J 10 bases, with 18 bases left between them. CDR1 is SGHKS, CDR2 YYEKEE, per germline (reference sequence). The CDR3 totals 13 residues. CDR3 amino acids: CASRELTNSPLHF. CDR3 DNA sequence: TGTGCCTCGAGAGAACTTACTAACTCACCCCTCCACTTT. The full variable domain, with the rest looked up from reference TRBV5-5 and TRBJ1-6, is DAGVTQSPTHLIKTRGQQVTLRCSPISGHKSVSWYQQVLGQGPQFIFQYYEKEERGRGNFPDRFSARQFPNYSSELNVNALLLGDSALYLCASRELTNSPLHFGNGTRLTVT.

This clone was observed a few times. The chain recombines TRBV28 with TRBJ1-5; 7 bases are a match to TRBD1. V lost 5 bases to trimming and J lost 5 bases; unmatched junction nucleotides: 6. The CDR3 covers 14 residues. Germline V gene sequence: CDR1 MDHEN, CDR2 SYDVKM. The CDR3 here is CASSRDSIYQPQHF. CDR3 nucleotides: TGTGCCAGCAGTCGGGACAGCATATATCAGCCCCAGCATTTT. Full variable domain (remainder filled in from reference TRBV28 and TRBJ1-5): DVKVTQSSRYLVKRTGEKVFLECVQDMDHENMFWYRQDPGLGLRLIYFSYDVKMKEKGDIPEGYSVSREKKERFSLILESASTNQTSMYLCASSRDSIYQPQHFGDGTRLSIL.

This chain connects TRBV10-3 to TRBJ2-7; a weak D match, TRBD2 (6 bases). Between the trimmed V and J ends, which lost 0 bases and 5 bases, there was a span of 14 bases. The germline V gene encodes CDR1 ENHRY and CDR2 SYGVKD. The CDR3 is 15 residues long. The CDR3 reads CAISESTAGRNEQYF. DNA of the CDR3: TGTGCCATCAGTGAGTCGACCGCTGGGAGGAACGAGCAGTACTTC.

The chain employs TRBV4-3 and TRBJ1-4; D unresolved. This CDR3 is built from 14 residues. With 3 bases removed from V and 7 bases from J, the gap between germline ends came to 12 bases. Germline CDR1 reads LGHNA; CDR2 reads YSLEER. The DNA for the CDR3 is TGCGCCAGCAGCCAGGTCCTTGAGGGTGAAAAACTGTTTTTT. This translates into CASSQVLEGEKLFF.

The rearrangement links TRBV7-2 to TRBJ2-7, with TRBD2 matching over 7 bases. V was pared by 1 base and J by 2 bases, with 8 bases of the junction left unmatched. CDR3 size: 16 residues. Per the germline V gene, CDR1 is SGHTA and CDR2 is FQGNSA. CDR3 nucleotide sequence: TGTGCCAGCAGCTTAGTTGGGCTAGCGGCGGCCTACGAGCAGTACTTC. As protein: CASSLVGLAAAYEQYF.

The chain recombines TRBV5-5 with TRBJ1-5, with D hard to call. CDR3 length: 16 amino acids. V shed 4 bases and J shed 3 bases, with 17 bases lying between them. Per germline, CDR1 SGHKS and CDR2 YYEKEE (reference sequence). DNA of the CDR3: TGTGCCAGCAGCCACCGTGGCGGGCAGACCAATCAGCCCCAGCATTTT. It yields the protein CASSHRGGQTNQPQHF. Complete variable domain (other parts from reference TRBV5-5 and TRBJ1-5): DAGVTQSPTHLIKTRGQQVTLRCSPISGHKSVSWYQQVLGQGPQFIFQYYEKEERGRGNFPDRFSARQFPNYSSELNVNALLLGDSALYLCASSHRGGQTNQPQHFGDGTRLSIL.

CDR3 residues: CASSPGQGASGTGELFF. CDR3 DNA: TGTGCCAGCTCACCAGGACAGGGGGCGTCAGGCACCGGGGAGCTGTTTTTT. The chain carries TRBV18 and TRBJ2-2; 11 positions agree with TRBD1. The CDR3 has 17 amino acids. CDR1 and CDR2 from the germline V gene are KGHSH and LQKENI. V dropped 2 bases and J dropped 4; count of bases not matched to a gene: 6.

This clone turned up a few times. The chain carries TRBV13 and TRBJ2-1; a weak D match, TRBD2 (5 bases). CDR1 PRHDT and CDR2 FYEKMQ come from the germline V gene (reference sequence). The CDR3 is 17 amino acids. Trimming pared 7 bases from V and 4 bases from J, leaving 23 bases between. DNA of the CDR3: TGTGCCAGCACAAGCTTATCGAGGGCGGAGTGGTACAATGAGCAGTTCTTC. Protein: CASTSLSRAEWYNEQFF.

The chain combines TRBV28 with TRBJ1-1; 11 bases match TRBD1. Losses at the gene ends were 8 bases for V and 2 bases for J; bases not matched to a gene: 7. This CDR3 contains 15 residues. The germline CDR1 and CDR2 sequences are MDHEN and SYDVKM. The DNA of the CDR3 is TGTGCCAGCGAAGGGACAGGGGGAACTAACACTGAAGCTTTCTTT. It encodes CASEGTGGTNTEAFF. The variable domain in full, with the rest retrieved from reference TRBV28 and TRBJ1-1, is DVKVTQSSRYLVKRTGEKVFLECVQDMDHENMFWYRQDPGLGLRLIYFSYDVKMKEKGDIPEGYSVSREKKERFSLILESASTNQTSMYLCASEGTGGTNTEAFFGQGTRLTVV.

This chain joins TRBV28 and TRBJ1-5; D not resolved. Between the trimmed V and J ends, which lost 3 bases and 5 bases, there was a span of 8 bases. Germline V gives CDR1 MDHEN, CDR2 SYDVKM. This CDR3 is built from 13 residues. CDR3 sequence: CASSFERYQPQHF. In DNA form, the CDR3 reads TGTGCCAGCAGTTTTGAGAGATATCAGCCCCAGCATTTT.

In DNA, the CDR3 is TGTGCCAGCAAGGGGCCCGAGGCACCCCTCCACTTT. Amino acids: CASKGPEAPLHF. This rearrangement joins TRBV12-3 or TRBV12-4 to TRBJ1-6; D might be TRBD1 (5 bases). Trimming removed 7 bases from V and 11 bases from J, with 12 bases in between. The CDR3 sequence is 12 residues long.

CDR3 nucleotides: TGTGCCAGCAGCTTGGAAGGCAGGGACTTTAATTCACCCCTCCACTTT. It translates to CASSLEGRDFNSPLHF. The rearrangement joins TRBV5-4 to TRBJ1-6; a weak D match, TRBD1 (5 bases). The V end lost 0 bases, the J end lost 6 bases, and 13 bases lay between the germline ends. The CDR3 is 16 amino acids. Germline lookup yields CDR1 SGHNT and CDR2 YYREEE (reference sequence).

The chain employs TRBV19 and TRBJ1-5; maybe TRBD1 (5 bases). V lost 8 bases and J 0 bases, leaving 14 bases between the germline ends. The germline CDR1 and CDR2 sequences are LNHDA and SQIVND (reference sequence). The CDR3 runs 15 residues. CDR3: CASHQGSYSNQPQHF. The CDR3 region has the DNA TGTGCCAGTCATCAGGGCTCCTATAGCAATCAGCCCCAGCATTTT.

V gene TRBV28 combines with J gene TRBJ1-1; D perhaps matches TRBD1 (5 bases). CDR1 MDHEN and CDR2 SYDVKM come from the germline V gene. Trimming took off 3 bases at V and 3 bases at J, with 23 bases between the two ends. CDR3 length equals 18 residues. CDR3 protein: CASSFGFGTGRVDTEAFF. CDR3 nucleotide sequence: TGTGCCAGCAGTTTTGGTTTCGGTACGGGCAGGGTGGACACTGAAGCTTTCTTT.

This chain uses TRBV10-3 with TRBJ2-1, with 15 bases aligning to TRBD2. V dropped 8 bases and J dropped 9; count of bases not matched to a gene: 5. Germline values: CDR1 ENHRY, CDR2 SYGVKD. The CDR3 runs 14 residues. CDR3 amino acids: CAIGTSGGMGEQFF. The CDR3 DNA follows: TGTGCCATCGGGACTAGCGGGGGGATGGGTGAGCAGTTCTTC.

This chain joins TRBV5-6 and TRBJ1-6; D possibly corresponds to TRBD1 (6 bases). The germline V gene has CDR1 SGHDT and CDR2 YYEEEE. V lost 0 bases to trimming and J lost 6 bases, with 13 bases between them. The length of the CDR3 is 16 residues. The CDR3 is CASSLVGGASNSPLHF. CDR3 bases: TGTGCCAGCAGCTTGGTGGGGGGGGCGAGTAATTCACCCCTCCACTTT.

This clone was observed a single time. The genes are TRBV3-1 (or the pseudogene TRBV3-2) and TRBJ1-3, with no clear D. Deletions cut 0 bases from V and 4 bases from J, with 10 bases between. The CDR3 consists of 15 residues. Germline values: CDR1 LGHDT, CDR2 YNNKEL (reference sequence). The DNA of the CDR3 is TGTGCCAGCAGCCAAGATCCCCAGCGGGGAAACACCATATATTTT. This sequence encodes CASSQDPQRGNTIYF.

This clone appeared a single time. The chain carries TRBV11-2 and TRBJ1-1, with a tentative D call TRBD1 (6 bases). Trimming cost V 7 bases and J 1 base, with 16 bases left between them. The germline CDR1 and CDR2 sequences are SGHAT and FQNNGV. The CDR3 totals 15 residues. The CDR3 reads CASTSFGQRNTEAFF. As DNA, the CDR3 is TGTGCCAGCACCTCATTCGGACAGAGGAACACTGAAGCTTTCTTT. The whole variable domain, remainder taken from reference TRBV11-2 and TRBJ1-1, is EAGVAQSPRYKIIEKRQSVAFWCNPISGHATLYWYQQILGQGPKLLIQFQNNGVVDDSQLPKDRFSAERLKGVDSTLKIQPAKLEDSAVYLCASTSFGQRNTEAFFGQGTRLTVV.

The rearrangement links TRBV2 to TRBJ2-3, with D hard to call. Germline lookup yields CDR1 SNHLY and CDR2 FYNNEI. The ends were cut back, 7 bases at V and 0 bases at J, with 14 bases in the middle. CDR3 length equals 15 residues. CDR3 DNA: TGTGCCAGCAAGCAAGACTTCCCGAGCACAGATACGCAGTATTTT. It codes for CASKQDFPSTDTQYF.

In this sample, this clone turned up once. The chain joins TRBV19 to TRBJ1-2; 9 nucleotides line up with TRBD1. The V and J ends lost 7 bases and 2 bases, in that order; junction bases with no gene match: 8. The germline V gene has CDR1 LNHDA and CDR2 SQIVND (reference sequence). This CDR3 is 15 amino acids long. CDR3 in DNA: TGTGCCAGTAATATTGGAGGGACAGGGAACTATGGCTACACCTTC. This gives the protein CASNIGGTGNYGYTF.

With respect to this clone: Since the CDR3 does not end with the conserved phenylalanine or tryptophan, this likely comes from a read error. No DNA is shown, since the ends of the CDR3 on it are uncertain; the CDR3 is the one TCRdb lists. The chain combines TRBV21-1 with TRBJ1-1. TRBV21-1 is classified as a pseudogene. Termini included, the CDR3 measures 13 amino acids. This CDR3 is CASSKAPPGTSMR.

V is TRBV6-5 and J is TRBJ2-5; 10 nucleotides agree with TRBD1. The CDR3 covers 14 residues. J gave up 4 bases and V 8 bases, and 7 bases lay outside the gene matches. Per the germline V gene, CDR1 is MNHEY and CDR2 is SVGAGI. CDR3 amino acids: CASERQGAGETQYF. CDR3 nucleotide sequence: TGTGCCAGCGAACGACAGGGGGCTGGAGAGACCCAGTACTTC.

V usage is TRBV11-2 and J usage is TRBJ1-6, with D unresolved. Between the trimmed V and J ends, which lost 4 bases and 4 bases, there was a span of 8 bases. From germline, CDR1 is SGHAT and CDR2 FQNNGV. The CDR3 runs to 14 residues. CDR3 DNA sequence: TGTGCCAGCAGCTCCTCCTTATATAATTCACCCCTCCACTTT. This encodes CASSSSLYNSPLHF.

V gene TRBV27 combines with J gene TRBJ1-5, with TRBD1 matching over 7 bases. Per the germline V gene, CDR1 is MNHEY and CDR2 is SMNVEV (reference sequence). The J segment lost 5 bases and the V segment lost 4 bases, leaving 5 bases of the junction unmatched. This CDR3 contains 14 residues. The CDR3 DNA reads TGTGCCAGCAGTTCACAGGGGCCGGATCAGCCCCAGCATTTT. This codes for CASSSQGPDQPQHF.

V gene TRBV18 combines with J gene TRBJ2-3, with a weak D call TRBD1 (6 bases). CDR3 length: 15 residues. The V end was cut by 2 bases, the J end by 2 bases, with 11 bases between. Germline values: CDR1 KGHSH, CDR2 LQKENI. CDR3: CASSPRQVNTDTQYF. For the CDR3, the DNA is TGTGCCAGCTCACCAAGACAGGTTAACACAGATACGCAGTATTTT.

This chain joins TRBV27 and TRBJ1-2; TRBD1 aligns across 8 bases. J was trimmed by 7 bases and V by 4 bases; bases with no gene match: 8. The CDR3 extends over 14 amino acids. Germline V gene sequence: CDR1 MNHEY, CDR2 SMNVEV (reference sequence). CDR3 loop: CASSSSGQGGGYTF. The CDR3 DNA is TGTGCCAGCAGTTCCTCCGGACAGGGTGGTGGCTACACCTTC.

This clone showed up just once. The chain employs TRBV28 and TRBJ1-2; TRBD1 is a possible D gene (6 bases). From germline, CDR1 is MDHEN and CDR2 SYDVKM. This CDR3 contains 13 residues. V gave up 5 bases and J gave up 4 bases, with 11 bases separating them. The CDR3 region has the DNA TGTGCCAGCAGTCCGGACAGTCTCTATGGCTACACCTTC. Translation gives CASSPDSLYGYTF.

This chain joins TRBV28 and TRBJ1-3; TRBD1 aligns across 9 bases. Germline CDR1 and CDR2: MDHEN and SYDVKM. This CDR3 spans 15 amino acids. J gave up 4 bases and V 5 bases, and 6 bases lay outside the gene matches. The CDR3 protein is CASSTPGTGGNTIYF. CDR3 sequence (DNA): TGTGCCAGCAGTACGCCCGGGACAGGGGGAAACACCATATATTTT.

This clone was counted a few times. The V call is TRBV7-9, the J call TRBJ1-3, with 10 nucleotides matching TRBD1. Germline CDR1 and CDR2: SEHNR and FQNEAQ (reference sequence). The CDR3 totals 16 residues. V shed 5 bases and J 0 bases; nucleotides not matched to a gene: 4. The CDR3 here is CASSPGQGISGNTIYF. The CDR3 DNA follows: TGTGCCAGCAGCCCGGGACAGGGGATCTCTGGAAACACCATATATTTT.